The 27 T cell receptor beta chains below all came from one sample that was sequenced in a study of response to subunit inactivated influenza vaccine. TCRdb re-derived calls from the RT-PCR reads in MiXCR, one entry per CDR3 protein. The sample carries approximately 520,000 distinct CDR3 sequences, 16% recorded once. Here the sequenced sample was CD4+ T cells sorted from PBMCs, taken around 25 months after vaccination. These receptors came from a man aged 45-69 years who received an inactivated influenza vaccine.

This clonotype was recorded many times. V is TRBV6-2 or TRBV6-3 and J is TRBJ2-2; tentative D call: TRBD1 (5 bases). Per the germline V gene, CDR1 is MNHEY and CDR2 is SVGEGT. The CDR3 covers 14 residues. Between the trimmed V and J ends, which lost 2 bases and 1 base, there was a span of 5 bases. The CDR3 DNA reads TGTGCCAGCAGTTACGACAGGAACACCGGGGAGCTGTTTTTT. It encodes CASSYDRNTGELFF.

This clonotype was picked up many times. The rearrangement links TRBV12-3 or TRBV12-4 to TRBJ2-7; D gene ambiguous. Between the trimmed V and J ends, which lost 1 base and 3 bases, there was a span of 7 bases. This CDR3 is 13 amino acids long. The CDR3 region is CASSLEGNYEQYF. The CDR3 DNA is TGTGCCAGCAGTTTAGAGGGTAACTACGAGCAGTACTTC.

This clonotype has a count of ten or more. V gene TRBV6-2 or TRBV6-3 combines with J gene TRBJ2-1; TRBD2 matches 14 bases. The CDR3 consists of 21 residues. V trimming: 2 bases; J trimming: 5 bases; junction bases outside the gene matches: 17. Germline CDR1 and CDR2: MNHEY and SVGEGT. The CDR3 sequence is CASSYPTRGTSGSISNNEQFF. In nucleotides, the CDR3 is TGTGCCAGCAGTTACCCCACGAGGGGGACTAGCGGGAGTATTAGCAACAATGAGCAGTTCTTC.

The table lists this clonotype with a few counts. The rearrangement joins TRBV12-3 or TRBV12-4 to TRBJ2-2; either TRBD1 or TRBD2 may fit D (6 bases each). The CDR3 sequence is 15 residues long. Trimming took 4 bases from V and 4 from J, leaving 13 bases between them. In nucleotides, the CDR3 is TGTGCCAGCAGTTCAACTGAGGGGGGCACCGGGGAGCTGTTTTTT. Translating it yields CASSSTEGGTGELFF.

For this clonotype: Since a much larger clone is just one base distant, this may be a read error. The rearrangement uses TRBV7-2 and TRBJ2-3, with TRBD1 matching over 11 bases. This CDR3 has 16 residues. Looked up from germline, CDR1 is SGHTA and CDR2 is FQGNSA. CDR3 nucleotide sequence: TGTGCCAGCAGCTGGGGGACAGGGGGTAGCACAAATACGCAGTATTTT. It is translated as CASSWGTGGSTNTQYF.

The chain has TRBV2 and TRBJ1-2; D is unclear. Per germline, CDR1 SNHLY and CDR2 FYNNEI. This CDR3 has 13 amino acids. The V gene lost 5 bases and the J gene lost 1 base, with 8 bases spanning the gap. The CDR3 reads CASSPGLNYGYTF. The CDR3 DNA reads as TGTGCCAGCAGTCCCGGGCTTAACTATGGCTACACCTTC.

V usage is TRBV7-2 and J usage is TRBJ2-2; 7 nucleotides match TRBD2. Germline V CDR1 and CDR2: SGHTA, FQGNSA. The CDR3 spans 14 residues. V lost 5 bases, J lost 7 bases, and 7 bases stayed unmatched. CDR3 sequence: CASSPVASGGELFF. The CDR3 DNA is TGTGCCAGCAGCCCCGTCGCTAGCGGCGGGGAGCTGTTTTTT.

Many counts were recorded for this clonotype. The chain links TRBV5-6 to TRBJ1-1; no firm D call. V lost 0 bases and J 6 bases, leaving 12 bases between the germline ends. The CDR3 runs 14 residues. Germline loops: CDR1 SGHDT, CDR2 YYEEEE. Written as DNA, the CDR3 is TGTGCCAGCAGCTTGGGCAGTGTTAGGGCTGAAGCTTTCTTT. Its translation: CASSLGSVRAEAFF.

This clonotype was counted a few times. The rearrangement uses TRBV9 and TRBJ2-1; 9 bases agree with TRBD2. CDR3 length: 14 residues. V was clipped by 2 bases and J by 8 bases; unmatched bases: 5. Germline V lookup: CDR1 SGDLS, CDR2 YYNGEE. CDR3 amino acids: CASSVLAGIHEQFF. The CDR3 DNA reads TGTGCCAGCAGCGTCCTAGCGGGAATTCATGAGCAGTTCTTC. Combining the CDR3 with reference TRBV9 and TRBJ2-1 gives the whole variable domain DSGVTQTPKHLITATGQRVTLRCSPRSGDLSVYWYQQSLDQGLQFLIQYYNGEERAKGNILERFSAQQFPDLHSELNLSSLELGDSALYFCASSVLAGIHEQFFGPGTRLTVL.

This clonotype has only a few counts. The rearrangement uses TRBV5-1 and TRBJ1-1; weak D call: TRBD1 (6 bases). Germline CDR1 and CDR2: SGHRS and YFSETQ. The CDR3 has 15 amino acids. V dropped 0 bases and J dropped 3 bases, with 12 bases sitting between them. In DNA, the CDR3 is TGCGCCAGCAGCTTGGTCTCCGGGACATACACTGAAGCTTTCTTT. Translated: CASSLVSGTYTEAFF.

This clonotype was recorded a few times. V usage is TRBV7-2 and J usage is TRBJ2-2; TRBD2 agrees at 9 bases. V was clipped by 2 bases and J by 2 bases; unmatched bases: 3. The length of the CDR3 is 16 residues. The germline V gene has CDR1 SGHTA and CDR2 FQGNSA. CDR3 sequence: CASSLLAGVNTGELFF. CDR3 nucleotides: TGTGCCAGCAGCTTATTAGCGGGGGTTAACACCGGGGAGCTGTTTTTT.

The rearrangement joins TRBV29-1 to TRBJ2-5; tentatively, D is TRBD1 or TRBD2 (6 bases each). The CDR3 sequence is 13 residues long. Trimming shortened V by 4 bases and J by 7 bases, and 16 bases separated the two germline ends. Per the germline V gene, CDR1 is SQVTM and CDR2 is ANQGSEA. The CDR3 loop reads CSVGDRTKGTQYF. The CDR3, as DNA: TGCAGCGTTGGAGACAGGACTAAGGGGACCCAGTACTTC.

The chain joins TRBV7-9 to TRBJ1-2; D not certain. V lost 5 bases and J 6 bases, leaving 16 bases between the germline ends. Germline V CDR1 and CDR2: SEHNR, FQNEAQ (reference sequence). The CDR3 is 14 amino acids. The CDR3 region is CASSLAGGQDGYTF. CDR3 DNA sequence: TGTGCCAGCAGCCTCGCTGGCGGCCAGGATGGCTACACCTTC.

CDR3 sequence: CASSLQKLNEQFF. The CDR3 region has the DNA TGTGCCAGCAGCCTGCAAAAACTCAATGAGCAGTTCTTC. The J gene is TRBJ2-1, the V gene TRBV7-2; the D is unclear. CDR3 length: 13 residues. V lost 5 bases to trimming and J lost 6 bases, with 11 bases between them. The germline V gene encodes CDR1 SGHTA and CDR2 FQGNSA.

This clonotype was observed once. The V call is TRBV29-1, the J call TRBJ1-5, with D unclear. The ends were cut back, 4 bases at V and 6 bases at J, with 10 bases in the middle. The CDR3 covers 12 residues. Germline loops: CDR1 SQVTM, CDR2 ANQGSEA. CDR3: CSVGLEGQPQHF. CDR3 coding DNA: TGCAGCGTTGGTCTCGAGGGTCAGCCCCAGCATTTT.

The chain couples TRBV20-1 to TRBJ1-6; 10 bases are shared with TRBD1. Germline V gene lookup returns CDR1 DFQATT and CDR2 SNEGSKA (reference sequence). This CDR3 has 16 amino acids. Trimming at V came to 6 bases and at J to 0 bases, leaving 5 bases not matched to a gene. The CDR3 region has the DNA TGCAGTGCGGGACAGGGGCCGAGCTCCTATAATTCACCCCTCCACTTT. Translation gives CSAGQGPSSYNSPLHF.

This clonotype was seen only once. The chain links TRBV5-5 to TRBJ2-1; D might be TRBD1 (6 bases). Germline V gives CDR1 SGHKS, CDR2 YYEKEE (reference sequence). The V and J ends lost 6 bases and 3 bases respectively, with 16 bases between them. The CDR3 consists of 15 residues. CDR3 in amino acids: CASTWGLDVYNEQFF. The CDR3 DNA is TGTGCCAGCACCTGGGGGCTCGACGTCTACAATGAGCAGTTCTTC.

This clonotype appeared a few times. This chain connects TRBV5-1 to TRBJ2-3; no definite D call. The V and J ends lost 4 bases and 5 bases respectively, with 11 bases between them. Germline CDR1 and CDR2: SGHRS and YFSETQ. The CDR3 covers 13 residues. The CDR3 loop reads CASSQGPGDTQYF. As DNA, the CDR3 is TGCGCCAGCAGCCAAGGACCAGGAGATACGCAGTATTTT.

This clonotype came up a few times. The V and J genes are TRBV20-1 and TRBJ2-3; 8 bases fit TRBD2. V was pared by 4 bases and J by 2 bases, with 8 bases of the junction left unmatched. Germline V gene data show CDR1 as DFQATT and CDR2 as SNEGSKA (reference sequence). The CDR3 consists of 15 residues. The CDR3 sequence: CSANLRGGHTDTQYF. CDR3 DNA: TGCAGTGCTAATCTACGGGGGGGCCACACAGATACGCAGTATTTT.

The J gene is TRBJ2-1, the V gene TRBV6-2 or TRBV6-3; maybe TRBD2 (5 bases). Trimming left V 2 bases short and J 5 bases short, with 22 bases between. Germline CDR1 and CDR2: MNHEY and SVGEGT. The CDR3 runs 18 residues. CDR3 protein: CASSYPLLGRASNNEQFF. CDR3 nucleotide sequence: TGTGCCAGCAGTTACCCCCTCCTTGGGCGGGCCTCAAACAATGAGCAGTTCTTC.

The chain combines TRBV18 with TRBJ2-5, with D perhaps TRBD1 (6 bases). The CDR3 totals 14 residues. Germline V CDR1 and CDR2: KGHSH, LQKENI. V lost 2 bases and J lost 2, with 9 bases in between. DNA for the CDR3: TGTGCCAGCTCACCAAATCAGGGGCAAGAGACCCAGTACTTC. Residues: CASSPNQGQETQYF.

The chain has TRBV4-3 and TRBJ2-1, with TRBD2 identical over 9 bases. Looked up from germline, CDR1 is LGHNA and CDR2 is YSLEER. The V segment lost 0 bases and the J segment 9 bases; nucleotides outside the gene matches: 12. The length of the CDR3 is 17 residues. CDR3 sequence (DNA): TGCGCCAGCAGCCAAGATCCCCGCGGCGGGAGGGCCTTTGAGCAGTTCTTC. It codes for CASSQDPRGGRAFEQFF.

This clonotype was seen more than once but under ten times. The chain recombines TRBV6-7 with TRBJ2-2, with a weak D call TRBD2 (5 bases). TRBV6-7 is marked as an open reading frame, function uncertain. The CDR3 is 16 amino acids. V lost 5 bases, J lost 3 bases, and 16 bases lay in between. The CDR3 sequence is CASSTRTRAHTGELFF. DNA for the CDR3: TGTGCCAGCAGTACCCGCACTAGGGCCCACACCGGGGAGCTGTTTTTT.

A few counts support this clonotype. The chain links TRBV29-1 to TRBJ2-1, with D unresolved. The germline gives CDR1 SQVTM, CDR2 ANQGSEA. Deletions cut 6 bases from V and 7 bases from J, with 25 bases between. This CDR3 has 16 residues. In DNA, the CDR3 is TGCAGCGTCATTACGACCCGGGTCCCTCTTGCAAATGAGCAGTTCTTC. Protein: CSVITTRVPLANEQFF.

The CDR3 spells CASSFEARSPEAFF. CDR3 coding DNA: TGTGCCAGCAGCTTCGAGGCTCGGTCGCCTGAAGCTTTCTTT. The chain joins TRBV7-2 to TRBJ1-1, with D uncertain. Trimming removed 3 bases at V and 6 bases at J, with 14 bases between. Germline values: CDR1 SGHTA, CDR2 FQGNSA. This CDR3 is built from 14 residues.

The rearrangement links TRBV5-6 to TRBJ2-5; 7 bases map to TRBD2. CDR1 and CDR2 from the germline V gene are SGHDT and YYEEEE. The CDR3 sequence is 15 residues long. Trimming took 2 bases from V and 4 from J; bases not matched to a gene: 8. CDR3 in DNA: TGTGCCAGCAGCTTACAGGAGGGGAGGGGAGAGACCCAGTACTTC. Protein product: CASSLQEGRGETQYF.

The rearrangement joins TRBV7-9 to TRBJ1-1; D is unresolved. The V gene's germline CDR1 is SEHNR and CDR2 FQNEAQ (reference sequence). Between the trimmed V and J ends, which lost 2 bases and 1 base, there was a span of 5 bases. This CDR3 is 13 amino acids long. CDR3 protein: CASSLYENTEAFF. CDR3 DNA sequence: TGTGCCAGCAGCTTATATGAGAACACTGAAGCTTTCTTT.